Following are 20 T cell receptor beta chains from one sample sequenced in a study of neurological immune-mediated disorders. TCRdb re-analysed the 5' RACE reads in MiXCR, keeping a single row per CDR3 protein. The data show around 21,000 distinct CDR3 sequences, approximately 7.3% seen once. The sample taken for sequencing was CD8+ T cells from blood. Receptors originate from a woman in her 30s with HTLV-1-associated myelopathy (HAM/TSP).

This clonotype was counted at least ten times. The chain is built from TRBV9 and TRBJ1-2; D possibly corresponds to TRBD1 (6 bases). CDR3 length: 14 amino acids. Germline V CDR1 and CDR2: SGDLS, YYNGEE. The ends were cut back, 0 bases at V and 4 bases at J, with 10 bases in the middle. The DNA of the CDR3 is TGTGCCAGCAGCGTAGGGGGGACACCCTATGGCTACACCTTC. It specifies CASSVGGTPYGYTF.

This clonotype was counted ten times or more. J is TRBJ2-2 and V is TRBV12-3 or TRBV12-4; D possibly corresponds to TRBD2 (6 bases). The CDR3 totals 15 residues. V was cut by 4 bases and J by 0 bases, with 9 bases left in between. CDR3 DNA sequence: TGTGCCAGCAGTTCCGGGACTGCGAACACCGGGGAGCTGTTTTTT. It yields the protein CASSSGTANTGELFF.

The table lists this clonotype with many counts. The V gene is TRBV5-8, the J gene TRBJ1-5; D might be TRBD1 (5 bases). This CDR3 contains 15 residues. V lost 4 bases and J 1 base, leaving 12 bases between the germline ends. CDR1 and CDR2 from the germline V gene are SGHTS and YDEGEE. Here the CDR3 reads CASSTDGASNQPQHF. CDR3 DNA: TGTGCCAGCAGCACGGACGGGGCGAGCAATCAGCCCCAGCATTTT.

This clonotype has a count of ten or more. This sequence joins TRBV7-9 and TRBJ2-7; tentatively, D is TRBD2 (6 bases). This CDR3 comprises 14 residues. V was shortened by 0 bases and J by 1 base, with 7 bases between the two germline ends. Germline V lookup: CDR1 SEHNR, CDR2 FQNEAQ (reference sequence). CDR3 nucleotides: TGTGCCAGCAGCTTAGCGGAGGGATCCTACGAGCAGTACTTC. Translating gives CASSLAEGSYEQYF.

This clonotype was seen repeatedly, ten times or more. V is TRBV19 and J is TRBJ1-1, with TRBD1 as a possible D gene (5 bases). The CDR3 has 14 residues. V was trimmed by 5 bases and J by 1 base, leaving 11 bases between them. Per the germline V gene, CDR1 is LNHDA and CDR2 is SQIVND (reference sequence). Written as DNA, the CDR3 is TGTGCCAGTAGTTACGGCGGGGCGAACACTGAAGCTTTCTTT. Encoded protein: CASSYGGANTEAFF.

In its sample, this clonotype was seen many times. The chain employs TRBV6-6 and TRBJ2-1, with 10 bases aligning to TRBD2. The CDR3 consists of 17 residues. Trimming cost V 2 bases and J 4 bases; bases outside gene matches: 8. The germline V gene encodes CDR1 MNHNY and CDR2 SVGAGI (reference sequence). CDR3 sequence reads: CASSYPTLAGIYNEQFF. CDR3 nucleotide sequence: TGTGCCAGCAGTTACCCAACACTAGCGGGGATTTACAATGAGCAGTTCTTC.

This clonotype has a count of ten or more. The V gene is TRBV7-9, the J gene TRBJ2-7, with 7 bases fitting TRBD1. The CDR3 contains 14 residues. CDR1 and CDR2 from the germline V gene are SEHNR and FQNEAQ (reference sequence). J was trimmed by 6 bases and V by 2 bases; bases with no gene match: 7. The CDR3 DNA reads as TGTGCCAGCAGCTTAAGCGACGGGACAGCCGAGCAGTACTTC. This sequence encodes CASSLSDGTAEQYF.

In this sample, this clonotype turned up many times. V is TRBV5-5 and J is TRBJ2-7; D may be TRBD1 (6 bases). Deletions cut 3 bases from V and 2 bases from J, with 6 bases between. This CDR3 contains 12 residues. CDR1 and CDR2 (germline): SGHKS, YYEKEE (reference sequence). The CDR3 here is CASSWDTYEQYF. CDR3 DNA: TGTGCCAGCAGCTGGGACACCTACGAGCAGTACTTC.

The table lists this clonotype with many counts. The chain links TRBV20-1 to TRBJ1-2; TRBD1 agrees at 8 bases. Germline values: CDR1 DFQATT, CDR2 SNEGSKA (reference sequence). The CDR3 is 14 residues long. Germline trimming cut 3 bases from V and 5 bases from J; bases unmatched to any gene: 8. CDR3 sequence reads: CSARVTRGPYGYTF. CDR3 nucleotide sequence: TGCAGTGCTAGGGTCACCAGGGGGCCATATGGCTACACCTTC.

This clonotype was recorded at least ten times. CDR3: CASSNRGLPGNTIYF. The CDR3 DNA reads TGTGCCAGCAGCAACAGGGGACTACCTGGAAACACCATATATTTT. The chain is built from TRBV7-9 and TRBJ1-3; TRBD1 matches 7 bases. V shed 5 bases, J shed 2 bases, and the junction held 6 bases outside the gene matches. CDR3 length equals 15 residues. CDR1 is SEHNR and CDR2 is FQNEAQ in the germline V gene (reference sequence).

This clonotype showed up many times. This chain's CDR3 is CASSLHRQGNTEAFF. Written as DNA, the CDR3 is TGTGCCAGCAGTTTACACCGACAGGGAAACACTGAAGCTTTCTTT. The J gene is TRBJ1-1, the V gene TRBV9, with TRBD1 identical over 7 bases. Germline-derived CDR1 and CDR2 are SGDLS and YYNGEE. After removal of 5 bases from V and 2 bases from J, the junction contained 9 bases not matched to a gene. The CDR3 is made up of 15 amino acids.

This clonotype was picked up many times. The genes are TRBV6-6 and TRBJ2-7; D perhaps matches TRBD2 (5 bases). V lost 2 bases to trimming and J lost 0 bases, with 11 bases between them. From germline, CDR1 is MNHNY and CDR2 SVGAGI (reference sequence). The CDR3 length is 15 residues. The CDR3 here is CASSYDGGSSYEQYF. The CDR3 DNA reads as TGTGCCAGCAGTTACGATGGTGGGAGCTCCTACGAGCAGTACTTC.

V usage is TRBV7-3 and J usage is TRBJ2-1, with 7 bases fitting TRBD1. The CDR3 covers 14 residues. Trimming at V came to 1 base and at J to 8 bases, leaving 5 bases not matched to a gene. Germline V lookup: CDR1 SGHTA, CDR2 FQGTGA. CDR3 sequence reads: CASSLSRQGHEQFF. The CDR3 coding sequence is TGTGCCAGCAGCTTAAGTCGACAGGGCCATGAGCAGTTCTTC.

The genes are TRBV24-1 and TRBJ1-5; D not resolved. CDR1 and CDR2 from the germline V gene are KGHDR and SFDVKD. Trimming pared 4 bases from V and 0 bases from J, leaving 6 bases between. The CDR3 sequence is 14 residues long. The CDR3 DNA reads TGTGCCACCAGTGACCTCTCTAGCAATCAGCCCCAGCATTTT. Its protein product is CATSDLSSNQPQHF.

Ten or more counts support this clonotype. This sequence joins TRBV7-8 and TRBJ2-3; 9 positions match TRBD2. The CDR3 is 15 amino acids. CDR1 and CDR2 from the germline V gene are SGHVS and FQNEAQ. The V gene end was trimmed by 5 bases and the J gene end by 1 base; junction bases not matched to a gene: 4. The CDR3 DNA is TGTGCCAGCAGCATTGCGGGGGGGCGCACAGATACGCAGTATTTT. It codes for CASSIAGGRTDTQYF.

This clonotype was seen many times. V gene TRBV20-1 combines with J gene TRBJ1-1; D remains ambiguous. The V and J ends lost 5 bases and 3 bases respectively, with 10 bases between them. This CDR3 has 12 residues. The germline V gene encodes CDR1 DFQATT and CDR2 SNEGSKA (reference sequence). The DNA of the CDR3 is TGCAGTGCTCCCCCCATGGACACTGAAGCTTTCTTT. It translates to CSAPPMDTEAFF.

Ten or more counts support this clonotype. The chain combines TRBV6-5 with TRBJ2-1, with D possibly TRBD2 on 5 matching bases. This CDR3 comprises 11 residues. V gave up 2 bases and J gave up 9 bases, with 5 bases separating them. Germline CDR1 reads MNHEY; CDR2 reads SVGAGI. In DNA, the CDR3 is TGTGCCAGCAGTTACGGGAGTGAGCAGTTCTTC. It yields the protein CASSYGSEQFF.

This clonotype was detected many times. The V gene is TRBV7-9, the J gene TRBJ1-2; 9 bases align to TRBD1. The V and J ends lost 5 bases and 3 bases, in that order; junction bases with no gene match: 7. CDR1 SEHNR and CDR2 FQNEAQ come from the germline V gene (reference sequence). This CDR3 has 15 residues. The CDR3 sequence: CASSETGGSYYGYTF. The DNA for the CDR3 is TGTGCCAGCAGCGAGACAGGGGGAAGTTACTATGGCTACACCTTC.

There are many counts of this clonotype. V gene TRBV18 combines with J gene TRBJ2-7, with 7 bases fitting TRBD1. J was trimmed by 7 bases and V by 5 bases; bases with no gene match: 8. Germline loops: CDR1 KGHSH, CDR2 LQKENI. This CDR3 region has 13 residues. The DNA of the CDR3 is TGTGCCAGCTCATCTGGACAGGCTACGGAGCAGTACTTC. Its translation: CASSSGQATEQYF.

This clonotype was counted many times. The gene calls are TRBV27 and TRBJ1-1; 9 nucleotides agree with TRBD1. Germline CDR1 is MNHEY and CDR2 is SMNVEV (reference sequence). The CDR3 extends over 16 amino acids. The junction had 13 bases not matched to a gene; V was cut back by 6 bases and J by 5 bases. The CDR3 region has the DNA TGTGCCAGCAGGACGACAGGGGGGCCGGTCAGGACTGAAGCTTTCTTT. Amino acids: CASRTTGGPVRTEAFF.